One and the same sample provided the 3 T cell receptor beta chains below, sequenced in a study of persistence of HIV-infected CD4 T cells. No cognate antigen is known for these TCRs. Overlapping HIV-1 Gag 15-mer peptides at 0.85 to 1 ug per peptide per mL were used. CD40L/CD69 double-negative CD45RO-high memory CD4+ T cells were collected. The libraries were made with immunoSEQ version 4 in survey mode. Assay: immunoSEQ multiplex PCR; the TCRdb copy retains only in-frame clones and omits some. The repertoire includes 30,000 to 40,000 clones, 80% to 90% of them detected once, and over 15% sits in the top ten. The starting material was CD4+ T cells sorted from PBMCs after approximately 18-hour stimulation, obtained from a patient who received antiretroviral therapy. These receptors came from an adult woman with HIV who was CMV-seropositive.

Worth noting for this clone: The junction departs from germline at one end; a sequencing error may be responsible. V usage is TRBV7-2 and J usage is TRBJ1-2; D is unresolved. CDR3 length equals 15 residues. Germline lookup yields CDR1 SGHTA and CDR2 FQGNSA. CDR3 sequence: CASSLAFGGGYGHTF. The CDR3 nucleotides read TGTGCCAGCAGCTTAGCGTTCGGCGGTGGGTATGGCCACACCTTC.

The V and J genes are TRBV6-5 and TRBJ1-1, with D possibly TRBD1 on 6 matching bases. The CDR3 extends over 15 amino acids. Germline-derived CDR1 and CDR2 are MNHEY and SVGAGI. V lost 6 bases and J lost 6, with 20 bases in between. The CDR3 region is CASSLGGGRNAEAFF. The DNA of the CDR3 is TGTGCCAGCAGCCTAGGGGGGGGGCGGAATGCTGAAGCTTTCTTT.

V usage is TRBV6-5 and J usage is TRBJ1-3, with TRBD1 as a possible D gene (5 bases). V lost 6 bases and J 0 bases, leaving 12 bases between the germline ends. CDR3 length: 15 residues. Germline V CDR1 and CDR2: MNHEY, SVGAGI. As DNA, the CDR3 is TGTGCCAGCAGCCTACATGGGGGCTCTGGAAACACCATATATTTT. This gives the protein CASSLHGGSGNTIYF.